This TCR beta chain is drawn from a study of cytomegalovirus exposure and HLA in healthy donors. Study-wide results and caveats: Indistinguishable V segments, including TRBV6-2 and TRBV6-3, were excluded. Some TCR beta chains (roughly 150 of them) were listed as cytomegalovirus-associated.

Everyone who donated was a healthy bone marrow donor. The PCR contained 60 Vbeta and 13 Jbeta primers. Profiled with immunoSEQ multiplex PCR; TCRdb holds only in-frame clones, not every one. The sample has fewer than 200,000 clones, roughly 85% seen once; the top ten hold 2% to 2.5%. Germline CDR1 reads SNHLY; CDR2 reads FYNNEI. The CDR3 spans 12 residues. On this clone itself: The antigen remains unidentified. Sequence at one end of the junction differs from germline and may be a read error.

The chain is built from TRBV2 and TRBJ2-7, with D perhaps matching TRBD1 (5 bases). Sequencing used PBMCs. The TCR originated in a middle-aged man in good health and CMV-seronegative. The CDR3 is CASTELGSTDFF. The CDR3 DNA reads TGTGCCAGTACTGAGCTCGGGTCGACAGACTTCTTC.